This T cell receptor (beta chain) comes out of a study of blood T cells in healthy people across ages. The CDR3 loop spans 13 amino acids. In germline, CDR1 is DFQATT, CDR2 SNEGSKA (reference sequence). A second PCR of about 6 to 11 cycles used a sample-barcoded 5' primer and a J-beta primer mix. Sequencing of every sample gave 3 million or more CDR3-containing paired-end reads. TCRdb itself ran the 5' RACE reads through MiXCR, one entry per CDR3 protein. The sample includes about 1.4 million distinct CDR3 sequences, around 59% of them seen just once. Notes on this clonotype: The antigen is not known.

Study outcomes and limitations: Whereas aged donors had fewer naive CD4+ cells, long-lived donors had more of them and higher diversity. Lack of knowledge of donor CMV status possibly confounded expanded clonotype changes.

This sequence originates from a young man in good health. V and J are TRBV20-1 and TRBJ1-1; 9 bases agree with TRBD1. The sample taken for sequencing was blood. CDR3: CSAPNRGQGEAFF. CDR3 nucleotides: TGCAGCGCACCCAACAGGGGGCAGGGTGAAGCTTTCTTT.